Below, 2 T cell receptor beta chains from the same sample are listed, as sequenced in a study of T cell responses to AZD1222 COVID-19 vaccine. Measured with immunoSEQ multiplex PCR; TCRdb has only the in-frame clones, and not every one. Among about 92,000 clones listed, more than 75% were seen once. The input for sequencing was peripheral blood, taken on day 0 of AZD1222 vaccination. The receptor set was obtained from an adult in good health.

The chain uses TRBV19 and TRBJ2-7, with 7 bases matching TRBD1. Germline lookup yields CDR1 LNHDA and CDR2 SQIVND (reference sequence). The CDR3 is 13 amino acids. J gave up 2 bases and V 4 bases, and 2 bases lay outside the gene matches. In nucleotides, the CDR3 is TGTGCCAGTAGTAAGGGACAGACCTACGAGCAGTACTTC. Its translation: CASSKGQTYEQYF.

The V call is TRBV19, the J call TRBJ2-7; 7 positions agree with TRBD1. The junction had 8 bases not matched to a gene; V was cut back by 3 bases and J by 3 bases. Germline V gene lookup returns CDR1 LNHDA and CDR2 SQIVND (reference sequence). The CDR3 runs to 15 residues. The CDR3 loop reads CASSMRDSLNYEQYF. For the CDR3, the DNA is TGTGCCAGTAGTATGAGGGACAGCCTAAACTACGAGCAGTACTTC.